One TCR beta chain is described in this entry. The entry originates in a study of shared clonotypes between healthy human individuals. Turning to the study itself: The donors, two women and three men, were aged 18 to 49. Each donor's CD4 naive and CD4 memory cells filled three plates apiece, CD8 naive two, and CD8 memory one.

The CDR3 spans 14 residues. Germline V gene data show CDR1 as MGHDK and CDR2 as SYGVNS. V lost 7 bases and J 7 bases, leaving 14 bases between the germline ends. Donors had no recently reported acute infections or vaccinations and were HIV-negative. Both subsets, CD45RA+ naive and CD45RA-negative memory, were split from the CD4+ cells. Some clones are missing from TCRdb's copy, which holds only in-frame ones; the method was immunoSEQ multiplex PCR. Among 2 million to 2.5 million clones listed, approximately 95% were seen once. Sequencing was performed on naive CD4+ T cells sorted from blood. Subset described: CD45RA+ positively selected. The chain is built from TRBV25-1 and TRBJ1-6; D remains ambiguous. This receptor was obtained from a young man in good health. DNA for the CDR3: TGTGCCAGCAAAATAAGTAGTGACAATTCACCCCTCCACTTT. Translated, it gives CASKISSDNSPLHF.